One sample yielded the 21 T cell receptor beta chains listed below, sequenced in a study of liver allograft versus peripheral blood T cells. Study overall: Repertoires of T cell receptors in transplanted livers were compared with recipients' peripheral blood repertoires.

TCRdb analysed the reads with MiXCR anew, one entry per CDR3 protein. The sample carries thousands of distinct CDR3 sequences, more than 12% recorded once. These receptors all come from a human patient who had a liver transplant. Some T cells may arise from the graft donor.

Sample share makes this clonotype medium-sized (0.01 to 0.1%). The chain employs TRBV10-3 and TRBJ2-7; unclear D gene. The germline gives CDR1 ENHRY, CDR2 SYGVKD. V shed 3 bases and J shed 2 bases, with 23 bases lying between them. The CDR3 contains 18 residues. CDR3 nucleotides: TGTGCCATCAGTGATCCGCCTGTTAGAGGCCAATTCACCTACGAGCAGTACTTC. Translating it yields CAISDPPVRGQFTYEQYF.

The CDR3 loop reads CASSLRQGFWGYTF. Written as DNA, the CDR3 is TGTGCCAGCAGTTTACGGCAGGGGTTTTGGGGCTACACCTTC. The chain combines TRBV28 with TRBJ1-2; a weak D match, TRBD1 (6 bases). The CDR3 length is 14 residues. The V gene lost 2 bases and the J gene lost 8 bases, with 15 bases spanning the gap. Germline V gene lookup returns CDR1 MDHEN and CDR2 SYDVKM.

Note on this clonotype: A clone one base away is much larger, so this may be a read error. The chain couples TRBV7-9 to TRBJ2-7; D remains unclear. Germline V gene data show CDR1 as SEHNR and CDR2 as FQNEAQ (reference sequence). CDR3 size: 14 residues. Trimming pared 5 bases from V and 3 bases from J, leaving 14 bases between. CDR3 residues: CASSPPARCYEQYF. The CDR3 coding sequence is TGTGCCAGCAGCCCGCCGGCTCGATGCTACGAGCAGTACTTC.

In its sample, this clonotype was seen many times. This sequence joins TRBV27 and TRBJ2-7; perhaps TRBD1 as D (6 bases). CDR3 size: 14 residues. V was shortened by 10 bases and J by 6 bases, with 22 bases between the two germline ends. The germline gives CDR1 MNHEY, CDR2 SMNVEV (reference sequence). CDR3 in amino acids: CATSEAGLGGEQYF. The CDR3 region has the DNA TGTGCCACCTCAGAGGCGGGCCTAGGGGGCGAGCAGTACTTC.

The CDR3 loop is CASSKILGGYGYNEQFF. In DNA form, the CDR3 reads TGCGCCAGCAGTAAGATCCTTGGCGGCTATGGGTACAATGAGCAGTTCTTC. The chain couples TRBV10-1 to TRBJ2-1; D unclear. The CDR3 sequence is 17 residues long. V lost 5 bases to trimming and J lost 4 bases, with 21 bases between them. Germline V gene sequence: CDR1 WNHNN, CDR2 SYGVQD (reference sequence).

This clonotype is classed as medium-sized (0.01 to 0.1%). The V and J genes are TRBV6-5 and TRBJ1-2, with D perhaps matching TRBD1 (5 bases). This CDR3 spans 16 amino acids. The germline gives CDR1 MNHEY, CDR2 SVGAGI. V was clipped by 4 bases and J by 7 bases, with 22 bases between them. The CDR3 DNA reads as TGTGCCAGCAGTTCGACCGGGACCCTCCCGCCGACTGGCTACACCTTC. Translation: CASSSTGTLPPTGYTF.

By sample share, this clonotype is medium-sized. The gene calls are TRBV6-1 and TRBJ1-1; the D gene is possibly TRBD1 (6 bases). The germline gives CDR1 MNHNS, CDR2 SASEGT. CDR3 length: 17 amino acids. V gave up 2 bases and J gave up 3 bases, with 19 bases separating them. In DNA, the CDR3 is TGTGCCAGCAGTGAATGGACAGAGGGGTACTTGGACACTGAAGCTTTCTTT. Protein: CASSEWTEGYLDTEAFF.

The genes are TRBV7-9 and TRBJ1-5, with D uncertain. The CDR3 has 15 residues. Trimming cost V 5 bases and J 5 bases, with 16 bases left between them. Germline V lookup: CDR1 SEHNR, CDR2 FQNEAQ (reference sequence). This chain's CDR3 is CASSVTAPGYQPQHF. The CDR3 coding sequence is TGTGCCAGCAGCGTCACAGCGCCGGGGTATCAGCCCCAGCATTTT.

This clonotype was seen a few times. V usage is TRBV24-1 and J usage is TRBJ2-1, with D uncertain. The germline gives CDR1 KGHDR, CDR2 SFDVKD. The CDR3 totals 11 residues. V lost 4 bases and J 8 bases, leaving 5 bases between the germline ends. CDR3 loop: CATSDGDEQFF. Here the CDR3 DNA reads TGTGCCACCAGTGACGGCGATGAGCAGTTCTTC.

Judged by abundance, this clonotype is medium-sized (0.01 to 0.1%). The genes are TRBV6-1 and TRBJ2-7, with D perhaps TRBD1 (6 bases). V was cut by 0 bases and J by 9 bases, with 21 bases left in between. The germline CDR1 and CDR2 sequences are MNHNS and SASEGT. The CDR3 spans 16 residues. The CDR3 sequence: CASSEALQGPRVRQYF. Written as DNA, the CDR3 is TGTGCCAGCAGTGAAGCGCTACAGGGTCCCAGAGTCCGGCAGTACTTC.

This clonotype is medium-sized within its sample. The chain combines TRBV6-1 with TRBJ2-7, with D possibly TRBD2 on 5 matching bases. Between the trimmed V and J ends, which lost 5 bases and 3 bases, there was a span of 17 bases. The germline CDR1 and CDR2 sequences are MNHNS and SASEGT. The CDR3 is 15 residues long. The CDR3 DNA sequence: TGTGCCAGCAGTTCTCCCCCGGACTGGGACTACGAGCAGTACTTC. It translates to CASSSPPDWDYEQYF.

The chain employs TRBV28 and TRBJ2-7; the match to TRBD1 covers 11 bases. Germline V gene data show CDR1 as MDHEN and CDR2 as SYDVKM. J gave up 2 bases and V 2 bases, and 2 bases lay outside the gene matches. The CDR3 sequence is 15 residues long. CDR3 DNA: TGTGCCAGCAGTTTACCGGGACAGGGGGCCTACGAGCAGTACTTC. Translated, it gives CASSLPGQGAYEQYF.

This rearrangement joins TRBV12-3 or TRBV12-4 to TRBJ1-2; D call uncertain. Trimming pared 7 bases from V and 4 bases from J, leaving 13 bases between. The CDR3 covers 13 residues. CDR3 nucleotide sequence: TGTGCCAGCACCATGGAGGGCCTCTATGGCTACACCTTC. Its translation: CASTMEGLYGYTF.

The chain has TRBV28 and TRBJ2-1; 9 nucleotides agree with TRBD1. V was clipped by 3 bases and J by 3 bases; unmatched bases: 6. Per germline, CDR1 MDHEN and CDR2 SYDVKM. The CDR3 loop spans 16 amino acids. CDR3 sequence (DNA): TGTGCCAGCAGTTTCCCACAGGGGGCGATCTACAATGAGCAGTTCTTC. Protein: CASSFPQGAIYNEQFF.

By sample share, this clonotype is medium-sized. The V call is TRBV19, the J call TRBJ2-7; D gene ambiguous. This CDR3 has 15 amino acids. Germline lookup yields CDR1 LNHDA and CDR2 SQIVND (reference sequence). Trimming pared 0 bases from V and 7 bases from J, leaving 16 bases between. The CDR3 DNA reads TGTGCCAGTAGTATAGATGCTAGACTCCCGTTAGAGCAGTACTTC. This encodes CASSIDARLPLEQYF.

By its share, this clonotype is medium-sized (0.01 to 0.1%). The chain uses TRBV7-9 and TRBJ1-4; no definite D call. This CDR3 spans 15 amino acids. With 5 bases removed from V and 8 bases from J, the gap between germline ends came to 18 bases. Germline V gene data show CDR1 as SEHNR and CDR2 as FQNEAQ (reference sequence). For the CDR3, the DNA is TGTGCCAGCAGCCGGAATGATCAGAGGAAGGAAAAACTGTTTTTT. Its protein product is CASSRNDQRKEKLFF.

This clonotype is large (0.1 to 1%) in the sample. The chain couples TRBV29-1 to TRBJ1-1; no clear D gene. V was shortened by 8 bases and J by 0 bases, with 16 bases between the two germline ends. In germline, CDR1 is SQVTM, CDR2 ANQGSEA. This CDR3 comprises 14 residues. In nucleotides, the CDR3 is TGCAGCCCATCGCCGAGGGCCATGAACACTGAAGCTTTCTTT. Its translation: CSPSPRAMNTEAFF.

This clonotype counts as large. The rearrangement uses TRBV28 and TRBJ1-1; D is ambiguous. CDR3 length equals 14 residues. Germline V CDR1 and CDR2: MDHEN, SYDVKM. V gave up 6 bases and J gave up 4 bases, with 15 bases separating them. The CDR3 spells CASRGPWGSTEAFF. In DNA, the CDR3 is TGTGCCAGCAGGGGCCCGTGGGGTAGCACTGAAGCTTTCTTT.

Relative to its sample, this clonotype is medium-sized. J is TRBJ1-5 and V is TRBV19; D is uncertain. V was trimmed by 8 bases and J by 3 bases, leaving 11 bases between them. Germline lookup yields CDR1 LNHDA and CDR2 SQIVND (reference sequence). CDR3 size: 13 residues. The CDR3 protein is CASHRGPNQPQHF. Written as DNA, the CDR3 is TGTGCCAGTCACCGGGGTCCCAATCAGCCCCAGCATTTT. The complete variable domain, with remaining parts taken from reference TRBV19 and TRBJ1-5, reads DGGITQSPKYLFRKEGQNVTLSCEQNLNHDAMYWYRQDPGQGLRLIYYSQIVNDFQKGDIAEGYSVSREKKESFPLTVTSAQKNPTAFYLCASHRGPNQPQHFGDGTRLSIL.

This clonotype is categorized as medium-sized. The gene calls are TRBV19 and TRBJ2-2, with 7 nucleotides matching TRBD2. V gave up 3 bases and J gave up 2 bases; unmatched junction bases: 9. The CDR3 loop spans 17 amino acids. Looked up from germline, CDR1 is LNHDA and CDR2 is SQIVND (reference sequence). CDR3 residues: CASSIFRLAENTGELFF. The DNA for the CDR3 is TGTGCCAGTAGTATTTTCCGGCTAGCGGAAAACACCGGGGAGCTGTTTTTT. Combining the CDR3 with reference TRBV19 and TRBJ2-2 gives the whole variable domain DGGITQSPKYLFRKEGQNVTLSCEQNLNHDAMYWYRQDPGQGLRLIYYSQIVNDFQKGDIAEGYSVSREKKESFPLTVTSAQKNPTAFYLCASSIFRLAENTGELFFGEGSRLTVL.

This clonotype has only a few counts. The rearrangement joins TRBV5-4 to TRBJ1-2; 9 nucleotides match TRBD1. Germline trimming cut 0 bases from V and 7 bases from J; bases unmatched to any gene: 16. This CDR3 contains 18 residues. Germline values: CDR1 SGHNT, CDR2 YYREEE (reference sequence). The CDR3 loop reads CASSLGKSVLGQGGGYTF. In DNA form, the CDR3 reads TGTGCCAGCAGCTTGGGTAAATCGGTTTTGGGACAGGGCGGTGGCTACACCTTC.